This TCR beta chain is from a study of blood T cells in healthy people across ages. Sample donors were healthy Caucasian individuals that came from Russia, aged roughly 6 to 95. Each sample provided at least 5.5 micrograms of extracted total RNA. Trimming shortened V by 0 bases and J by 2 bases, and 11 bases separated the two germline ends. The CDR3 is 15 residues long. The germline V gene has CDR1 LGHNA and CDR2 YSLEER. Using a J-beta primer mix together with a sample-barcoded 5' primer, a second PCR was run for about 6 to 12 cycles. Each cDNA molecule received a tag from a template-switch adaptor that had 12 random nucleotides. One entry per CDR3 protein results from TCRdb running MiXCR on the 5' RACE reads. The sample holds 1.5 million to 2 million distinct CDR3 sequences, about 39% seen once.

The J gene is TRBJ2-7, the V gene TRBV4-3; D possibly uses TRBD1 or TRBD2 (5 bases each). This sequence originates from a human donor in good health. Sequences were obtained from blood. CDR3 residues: CASSQDRDPAYEQYF. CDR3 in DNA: TGCGCCAGCAGCCAAGACCGGGACCCAGCCTACGAGCAGTACTTC.